What follows is one TCR beta chain and its context. Antigen: not known. Unique molecular identifiers were added to individual cDNA molecules. TCRdb redid the calling of the 5' RACE reads with MiXCR, one entry per CDR3 protein. The table shows approximately 77,000 distinct CDR3 sequences, with roughly 12% occurring only once. The sample belongs to a study of early T cells in non-severe SARS-CoV-2 infection. Whole-study context: Bulk RNA isolated from unsorted whole blood underwent sequencing; chains were not paired. Study-wide findings and caveats: Matching against VDJdb likely underestimated virus-specific expansions, favoring anti-spike CD8.

The CDR3 contains 12 residues. Germline loops: CDR1 LNHDA, CDR2 SQIVND (reference sequence). Between the trimmed V and J ends, which lost 3 bases and 5 bases, there was a span of 5 bases. This chain uses TRBV19 with TRBJ1-5; D remains unclear. The sequence came from an adult who was a healthcare worker with PCR-confirmed SARS-CoV-2 infection or an uninfected control (not recorded which). The donor label of this sample is uncertain. The sample here was whole blood, taken at baseline. In DNA form, the CDR3 reads TGTGCCAGTAGTATGATCGATCAGCCCCAGCATTTT. This translates into CASSMIDQPQHF.